These 17 T cell receptor beta chains were all obtained from the same sample, sequenced in a study of sequential checkpoint blockade in melanoma. TCRdb keeps only in-frame clones here, not all; method: immunoSEQ multiplex PCR. The sample records thousands of clones, around 22% being singletons. The treatment was: randomized to nivolumab then ipilimumab (arm A) or the reverse (arm B). The sample in question was tumor tissue (inferred from file names), obtained from a patient given nivolumab and ipilimumab in sequence. These receptors all stem from a human donor with melanoma.

The chain carries TRBV19 and TRBJ1-5; 7 bases match TRBD1. The CDR3 consists of 17 residues. From germline, CDR1 is LNHDA and CDR2 SQIVND (reference sequence). J was trimmed by 0 bases and V by 6 bases; bases with no gene match: 11. This CDR3 is CASRRQGQFNSNQPQHF. In nucleotides, the CDR3 is TGTGCCAGTAGGAGACAGGGTCAATTCAATAGCAATCAGCCCCAGCATTTT. The full variable domain, its missing parts supplied by reference TRBV19 and TRBJ1-5, is DGGITQSPKYLFRKEGQNVTLSCEQNLNHDAMYWYRQDPGQGLRLIYYSQIVNDFQKGDIAEGYSVSREKKESFPLTVTSAQKNPTAFYLCASRRQGQFNSNQPQHFGDGTRLSIL.

The genes are TRBV7-7 and TRBJ2-5, with 8 bases identical to TRBD1. Looked up from germline, CDR1 is SSHAT and CDR2 is FNYEAQ (reference sequence). After removal of 5 bases from V and 7 bases from J, the junction contained 9 bases not matched to a gene. The CDR3 totals 14 residues. This CDR3 is CASSGQGAQGTQYF. The CDR3, as DNA: TGTGCCAGCAGCGGCCAGGGGGCGCAGGGGACCCAGTACTTC.

This clone was found a few times. The CDR3 DNA follows: TGTGCCAGCAGCGTAAAAGGGGGCGATGGAAACACCATATATTTT. The encoded protein is CASSVKGGDGNTIYF. The genes are TRBV9 and TRBJ1-3; the match to TRBD1 covers 7 bases. Trimming took 1 base from V and 3 from J; bases not matched to a gene: 4. This CDR3 contains 15 residues. In germline, CDR1 is SGDLS, CDR2 YYNGEE.

There are a few counts of this clone. This chain connects TRBV6-8 to TRBJ2-5; the match to TRBD2 covers 10 bases. CDR1 is MNHGY, CDR2 SAAAGT, per germline. This CDR3 has 15 residues. Trimming at V came to 3 bases and at J to 1 base, leaving 2 bases not matched to a gene. The CDR3, as DNA: TGTGCCAGCAGTTATTCTAGCGGGAGCCAAGAGACCCAGTACTTC. It specifies CASSYSSGSQETQYF.

The CDR3 loop is CASSFKNEQFF. CDR3 DNA: TGTGCCAGCAGTTTCAAGAATGAGCAGTTCTTC. This chain connects TRBV6-7 to TRBJ2-1; D is undetermined. TRBV6-7 is placed among ORFs of uncertain function. V was trimmed by 4 bases and J by 7 bases, leaving 5 bases between them. CDR3 length: 11 amino acids.

This clone has ten or more counts. The rearrangement uses TRBV9 and TRBJ1-1; a weak D match, TRBD1 (6 bases). The CDR3 is 15 amino acids. Between the trimmed V and J ends, which lost 0 bases and 4 bases, there was a span of 13 bases. CDR1 is SGDLS, CDR2 YYNGEE, per germline. The CDR3 protein is CASSVGNQGSTEAFF. The CDR3 DNA reads as TGTGCCAGCAGCGTAGGTAATCAGGGGAGCACTGAAGCTTTCTTT.

This clone was observed many times. V usage is TRBV6-8 and J usage is TRBJ2-7; possibly TRBD1 or TRBD2 for D (5 bases each). V was shortened by 1 base and J by 3 bases, with 10 bases between the two germline ends. This CDR3 is 14 amino acids long. Germline V gene lookup returns CDR1 MNHGY and CDR2 SAAAGT. The CDR3 loop reads CASSYLGPGYEQYV. The DNA of the CDR3 is TGTGCCAGCAGTTACTTGGGACCGGGCTACGAGCAGTACGTC.

This sequence joins TRBV19 and TRBJ1-2; a weak D match, TRBD1 (5 bases). V was shortened by 7 bases and J by 0 bases, with 15 bases between the two germline ends. The CDR3 consists of 15 residues. Looked up from germline, CDR1 is LNHDA and CDR2 is SQIVND (reference sequence). CDR3 coding DNA: TGTGCCAGTACCCCACAGGCAGTAACTAACTATGGCTACACCTTC. This codes for CASTPQAVTNYGYTF.

The rearrangement uses TRBV5-1 and TRBJ1-4, with D possibly TRBD1 on 5 matching bases. CDR1 and CDR2 from the germline V gene are SGHRS and YFSETQ. The V end lost 4 bases, the J end lost 0 bases, and 28 bases lay between the germline ends. The CDR3 is 21 residues long. The CDR3 bases are TGCGCCAGCAGCCACGGCCGGGGACCCGCCCGTATCGCTACAACTAATGAAAAACTGTTTTTT. Residues: CASSHGRGPARIATTNEKLFF.

This rearrangement joins TRBV9 to TRBJ2-5; 8 nucleotides align to TRBD2. Germline lookup yields CDR1 SGDLS and CDR2 YYNGEE. V lost 2 bases, J lost 4 bases, and 4 bases stayed unmatched. The CDR3 totals 14 residues. CDR3 region: CASSVAAGGETQYF. The CDR3 DNA follows: TGTGCCAGCAGCGTGGCGGCGGGAGGAGAGACCCAGTACTTC.

This clone was found a few times. The CDR3 region is CASRSAATEAFF. As DNA, the CDR3 is TGTGCCAGCAGGTCAGCGGCCACTGAAGCTTTCTTT. The rearrangement joins TRBV28 to TRBJ1-1, with unresolved D. Germline V gene sequence: CDR1 MDHEN, CDR2 SYDVKM. Trimming removed 6 bases from V and 4 bases from J, with 9 bases in between. CDR3 length: 12 residues.

The chain uses TRBV12-5 and TRBJ2-5; the match to TRBD2 covers 7 bases. The CDR3 runs to 14 residues. V dropped 6 bases and J dropped 3; count of bases not matched to a gene: 7. Germline lookup yields CDR1 LGHNT and CDR2 FRNRAP. The CDR3 protein is CASGPGLVEETQYF. The CDR3 DNA sequence: TGTGCTAGTGGGCCCGGACTAGTTGAAGAGACCCAGTACTTC. The complete variable domain, with remaining parts taken from reference TRBV12-5 and TRBJ2-5, reads DARVTQTPRHKVTEMGQEVTMRCQPILGHNTVFWYRQTMMQGLELLAYFRNRAPLDDSGMPKDRFSAEMPDATLATLKIQPSEPRDSAVYFCASGPGLVEETQYFGPGTRLLVL.

The chain couples TRBV6-8 to TRBJ1-2, with 9 bases identical to TRBD1. The CDR3 length is 17 residues. From germline, CDR1 is MNHGY and CDR2 SAAAGT. V lost 1 base, J lost 0 bases, and 6 bases stayed unmatched. The CDR3 protein is CASSYFRQGGTNYGYTF. The DNA for the CDR3 is TGTGCCAGCAGTTACTTCCGACAGGGGGGGACTAACTATGGCTACACCTTC.

In its sample, this clone is medium-sized. The chain links TRBV6-8 to TRBJ1-1; TRBD1 aligns across 7 bases. Germline CDR1 MNHGY, CDR2 SAAAGT. V lost 2 bases and J lost 10; bases outside the gene matches: 10. The CDR3 has 14 residues. The CDR3 DNA reads as TGTGCCAGCAGTTACAGGGGGCGCTTCTTGGGAGCTTTCTTT. It is translated as CASSYRGRFLGAFF.

This clone rates as medium-sized. The V and J genes are TRBV23-1 and TRBJ2-7, with 8 bases aligning to TRBD1. TRBV23-1 is placed among ORFs of uncertain function. The CDR3 covers 13 residues. The J segment lost 4 bases and the V segment lost 8 bases, leaving 7 bases of the junction unmatched. CDR3 amino acids: CASQGTGTYEQYV. CDR3 bases: TGCGCCAGCCAAGGGACAGGAACTTACGAGCAGTACGTC.

The rearrangement joins TRBV19 to TRBJ2-5, with 8 bases aligning to TRBD1. CDR3 length: 16 residues. Germline lookup yields CDR1 LNHDA and CDR2 SQIVND (reference sequence). J lost 2 bases, V lost 3 bases, and 8 bases had no gene match. The CDR3 DNA sequence: TGTGCCAGTAGTATGGACCGGCGGGACAGGCAAGAGACCCAGTACTTC. Protein: CASSMDRRDRQETQYF.

By share of the sample, this clone is large (0.1 to 1%). J is TRBJ1-5 and V is TRBV15; no clear D. This CDR3 has 15 residues. The V and J ends lost 4 bases and 0 bases respectively, with 10 bases between them. Germline V gene data show CDR1 as LNHNV and CDR2 as YYDKDF (reference sequence). As DNA, the CDR3 is TGTGCCACCAGCATTGATAAGGGTAGCAATCAGCCCCAGCATTTT. This sequence encodes CATSIDKGSNQPQHF.